Listed below are T cell receptor beta chains from one sample, sequenced in a study of blood T cell repertoires in COVID-19. Clones were read by immunoSEQ multiplex PCR, and TCRdb kept only the in-frame ones, dropping some. The sample records approximately 470,000 clones, approximately 85% being singletons. The sample was peripheral blood. The receptors come from a human donor in a cohort sampled during active COVID-19. Both conserved end residues are part of each CDR3. D genes are given only for firm matches. A row's size may be missing; if present it is once, few, many or a size class.

CDR3 | DNA | size | V | D | J
CASTRTELGEQFF | TGTGCCAGCACCAGGACAGAGCTCGGGGAGCAGTTCTTC | - | TRBV6-5 | - | TRBJ2-1
CASSNGAALEAFF | TGTGCCAGCAGTAATGGGGCAGCTCTTGAAGCTTTCTTT | - | TRBV27 | - | TRBJ1-1
CASSLGSQKTGELFF | TGTGCCAGCAGCTTAGGGTCTCAGAAAACCGGGGAGCTGTTTTTT | - | TRBV7-2 | - | TRBJ2-2
CASSEALARGNNQPQHF | TGTGCCAGCAGTGAAGCGCTAGCCAGGGGGAACAATCAGCCCCAGCATTTT | - | TRBV6-1 | TRBD1 | TRBJ1-5
CASVRDYNNEQFF | TGTGCCAGCGTTCGGGACTACAACAATGAGCAGTTCTTC | - | TRBV2 | TRBD2 | TRBJ2-1
CASSPPSLYEQYF | TGTGCCAGCTCACCACCGTCGCTATACGAGCAGTACTTC | - | TRBV18 | - | TRBJ2-7
CASSQGNRDRGETQYF | TGCGCCAGCAGCCAGGGGAACCGGGACAGGGGGGAGACCCAGTACTTC | - | TRBV4-3 | TRBD1 | TRBJ2-5
CSVEGAGTGDTQYF | TGCAGCGTTGAAGGGGCAGGGACTGGAGATACGCAGTATTTT | few | TRBV29-1 | - | TRBJ2-3
CASSPGTANNEQFF | TGTGCCAGCTCACCCGGGACAGCCAACAATGAGCAGTTCTTC | - | TRBV18 | TRBD1 | TRBJ2-1
CASGLVTGRTSCGEQYF | TGTGCTAGTGGTTTGGTAACAGGTAGGACCTCGTGCGGCGAGCAGTACTTC | - | TRBV12-5 | - | TRBJ2-7
CASSEGRIAGYTF | TGTGCCAGCAGCGAAGGACGGATAGCGGGCTACACCTTC | - | TRBV12-3/TRBV12-4 | - | TRBJ1-2
CAWSVQLADTEQYF | TGTGCCTGGAGTGTCCAGCTAGCGGACACCGAGCAGTACTTC | - | TRBV30 | TRBD2 | TRBJ2-7
CASSLGGQGYVNYGYTF | TGTGCCAGCAGCTTGGGGGGACAGGGATACGTTAACTATGGCTACACCTTC | - | TRBV5-4 | TRBD1 | TRBJ1-2
CASRSMLRDRFYTQYF | TGTGCCAGCAGGTCGATGCTCCGGGACAGGTTCTATACGCAGTATTTT | - | TRBV27 | TRBD1 | TRBJ2-3
CASSKTGGETQYF | TGTGCCAGCAGCAAAACAGGGGGGGAGACCCAGTACTTC | - | TRBV5-6 | TRBD1 | TRBJ2-5
CASSEGQNTEAFF | TGTGCCAGCAGCGAGGGACAGAACACTGAAGCTTTCTTT | once | TRBV6-6 | - | TRBJ1-1
CASSYAGQGGETQYF | TGTGCCAGCAGTTACGCTGGACAGGGAGGAGAGACCCAGTACTTC | - | TRBV6-2/TRBV6-3 | TRBD1 | TRBJ2-5
CASSYGGLETQYF | TGTGCCAGCAGTTACGGGGGGTTGGAGACCCAGTACTTC | - | TRBV6-2/TRBV6-3 | - | TRBJ2-5
CASSFRGILSGNTIYF | TGTGCCAGCAGCTTTCGGGGGATTCTCTCTGGAAACACCATATATTTT | - | TRBV5-6 | - | TRBJ1-3
CASSFSAGAWEQYF | TGTGCCAGCAGTTTTTCGGCGGGGGCCTGGGAGCAGTACTTC | - | TRBV27 | - | TRBJ2-7
CASSEQASYEQYF | TGCGCCAGCAGTGAGCAAGCTTCCTACGAGCAGTACTTC | - | TRBV10-1 | - | TRBJ2-7
CASSSRQGWDTIYF | TGTGCCAGCAGCTCAAGACAGGGATGGGACACCATATATTTT | - | TRBV28 | TRBD1 | TRBJ1-3
CASSVTGLAGDTDTQYF | TGCGCCAGCAGCGTTACGGGACTAGCGGGAGATACAGATACGCAGTATTTT | - | TRBV4-3 | TRBD2 | TRBJ2-3
CAWGQGEAFF | TGTGCCTGGGGGCAGGGTGAAGCTTTCTTT | once | TRBV30 | - | TRBJ1-1
CSVRYGGYNEQFF | TGCAGCGTTCGTTACGGCGGGTACAATGAGCAGTTCTTC | - | TRBV29-1 | - | TRBJ2-1
CASRSTGVLDYGYTF | TGTGCCAGTAGGTCGACAGGGGTTTTGGACTATGGCTACACCTTC | few | TRBV19 | TRBD1 | TRBJ1-2
CASSLDSFNEQFF | TGTGCTAGCAGCTTAGATAGCTTCAATGAGCAGTTCTTC | - | TRBV7-7 | - | TRBJ2-1
CASSQSSGSHNEQFF | TGTGCCAGCAGCCAGTCTAGCGGGAGCCACAATGAGCAGTTCTTC | - | TRBV3-1/TRBV3-2 | TRBD2 | TRBJ2-1
CASSRESTGELFF | TGTGCCAGCAGCCGGGAGAGCACCGGGGAGCTGTTTTTT | - | TRBV3-1/TRBV3-2 | - | TRBJ2-2
CASSSPGSSYEQYF | TGTGCCAGCAGTTCCCCGGGGAGCTCCTACGAGCAGTACTTC | - | TRBV28 | - | TRBJ2-7
CASSQESMAGGPWVTDTQYF | TGCGCCAGCAGCCAAGAAAGTATGGCGGGAGGGCCGTGGGTCACAGATACGCAGTATTTT | - | TRBV4-3 | TRBD2 | TRBJ2-3
CASSIYPTRGSGYTF | TGTGCCAGCAGCATTTACCCCACCCGAGGTAGTGGCTACACCTTC | - | TRBV5-4 | - | TRBJ1-2
CASSRQRNTGELFF | TGCGCCAGCAGCCGGCAGCGGAACACCGGGGAGCTGTTTTTT | - | TRBV4-1 | - | TRBJ2-2
CASSTLRSADYEQYF | TGCGCCAGCTCGACTTTAAGGTCAGCTGACTACGAGCAGTACTTC | - | TRBV5-1 | - | TRBJ2-7
CASSIYENEQFF | TGTGCCAGTAGTATTTACGAGAATGAGCAGTTCTTC | - | TRBV19 | - | TRBJ2-1
CASSFTGAYNSPLHF | TGTGCCAGCAGTTTCACAGGGGCCTATAATTCACCCCTCCACTTT | - | TRBV6-6 | TRBD1 | TRBJ1-6
CASRGLPSSYNEQFF | TGTGCCAGTAGGGGACTCCCCAGCTCCTACAATGAGCAGTTCTTC | - | TRBV19 | - | TRBJ2-1
CAWRLSGSTTQYF | TGTGCCTGGAGGCTTTCTGGGAGTACGACCCAGTACTTC | once | TRBV30 | - | TRBJ2-5
CAWSRGGAPQETQYF | TGTGCCTGGAGTAGGGGGGGCGCTCCCCAAGAGACCCAGTACTTC | few | TRBV30 | - | TRBJ2-5
CASSDRGPGNTIYF | TGTGCCAGCAGTGACAGGGGGCCAGGAAACACCATATATTTT | once | TRBV25-1 | TRBD1 | TRBJ1-3
CASSLTGGQPQHF | TGTGCCAGCAGCTTAACGGGGGGTCAGCCCCAGCATTTT | few | TRBV7-3 | - | TRBJ1-5
CASSLEGAGHEQYF | TGTGCCAGCAGCTTGGAGGGGGCTGGCCACGAGCAGTACTTC | - | TRBV5-5 | TRBD1 | TRBJ2-7
CASSQDREWEQYF | TGTGCCAGCAGCCAGGACAGGGAATGGGAGCAGTACTTC | many | TRBV27 | TRBD1 | TRBJ2-7
CASTPERASYNEQFF | TGTGCCAGCACCCCGGAGCGGGCCTCCTACAATGAGCAGTTCTTC | - | TRBV5-4 | - | TRBJ2-1
CSVEEGGTGAFF | TGCAGCGTTGAGGAGGGTGGGACTGGAGCTTTCTTT | - | TRBV29-1 | - | TRBJ1-1